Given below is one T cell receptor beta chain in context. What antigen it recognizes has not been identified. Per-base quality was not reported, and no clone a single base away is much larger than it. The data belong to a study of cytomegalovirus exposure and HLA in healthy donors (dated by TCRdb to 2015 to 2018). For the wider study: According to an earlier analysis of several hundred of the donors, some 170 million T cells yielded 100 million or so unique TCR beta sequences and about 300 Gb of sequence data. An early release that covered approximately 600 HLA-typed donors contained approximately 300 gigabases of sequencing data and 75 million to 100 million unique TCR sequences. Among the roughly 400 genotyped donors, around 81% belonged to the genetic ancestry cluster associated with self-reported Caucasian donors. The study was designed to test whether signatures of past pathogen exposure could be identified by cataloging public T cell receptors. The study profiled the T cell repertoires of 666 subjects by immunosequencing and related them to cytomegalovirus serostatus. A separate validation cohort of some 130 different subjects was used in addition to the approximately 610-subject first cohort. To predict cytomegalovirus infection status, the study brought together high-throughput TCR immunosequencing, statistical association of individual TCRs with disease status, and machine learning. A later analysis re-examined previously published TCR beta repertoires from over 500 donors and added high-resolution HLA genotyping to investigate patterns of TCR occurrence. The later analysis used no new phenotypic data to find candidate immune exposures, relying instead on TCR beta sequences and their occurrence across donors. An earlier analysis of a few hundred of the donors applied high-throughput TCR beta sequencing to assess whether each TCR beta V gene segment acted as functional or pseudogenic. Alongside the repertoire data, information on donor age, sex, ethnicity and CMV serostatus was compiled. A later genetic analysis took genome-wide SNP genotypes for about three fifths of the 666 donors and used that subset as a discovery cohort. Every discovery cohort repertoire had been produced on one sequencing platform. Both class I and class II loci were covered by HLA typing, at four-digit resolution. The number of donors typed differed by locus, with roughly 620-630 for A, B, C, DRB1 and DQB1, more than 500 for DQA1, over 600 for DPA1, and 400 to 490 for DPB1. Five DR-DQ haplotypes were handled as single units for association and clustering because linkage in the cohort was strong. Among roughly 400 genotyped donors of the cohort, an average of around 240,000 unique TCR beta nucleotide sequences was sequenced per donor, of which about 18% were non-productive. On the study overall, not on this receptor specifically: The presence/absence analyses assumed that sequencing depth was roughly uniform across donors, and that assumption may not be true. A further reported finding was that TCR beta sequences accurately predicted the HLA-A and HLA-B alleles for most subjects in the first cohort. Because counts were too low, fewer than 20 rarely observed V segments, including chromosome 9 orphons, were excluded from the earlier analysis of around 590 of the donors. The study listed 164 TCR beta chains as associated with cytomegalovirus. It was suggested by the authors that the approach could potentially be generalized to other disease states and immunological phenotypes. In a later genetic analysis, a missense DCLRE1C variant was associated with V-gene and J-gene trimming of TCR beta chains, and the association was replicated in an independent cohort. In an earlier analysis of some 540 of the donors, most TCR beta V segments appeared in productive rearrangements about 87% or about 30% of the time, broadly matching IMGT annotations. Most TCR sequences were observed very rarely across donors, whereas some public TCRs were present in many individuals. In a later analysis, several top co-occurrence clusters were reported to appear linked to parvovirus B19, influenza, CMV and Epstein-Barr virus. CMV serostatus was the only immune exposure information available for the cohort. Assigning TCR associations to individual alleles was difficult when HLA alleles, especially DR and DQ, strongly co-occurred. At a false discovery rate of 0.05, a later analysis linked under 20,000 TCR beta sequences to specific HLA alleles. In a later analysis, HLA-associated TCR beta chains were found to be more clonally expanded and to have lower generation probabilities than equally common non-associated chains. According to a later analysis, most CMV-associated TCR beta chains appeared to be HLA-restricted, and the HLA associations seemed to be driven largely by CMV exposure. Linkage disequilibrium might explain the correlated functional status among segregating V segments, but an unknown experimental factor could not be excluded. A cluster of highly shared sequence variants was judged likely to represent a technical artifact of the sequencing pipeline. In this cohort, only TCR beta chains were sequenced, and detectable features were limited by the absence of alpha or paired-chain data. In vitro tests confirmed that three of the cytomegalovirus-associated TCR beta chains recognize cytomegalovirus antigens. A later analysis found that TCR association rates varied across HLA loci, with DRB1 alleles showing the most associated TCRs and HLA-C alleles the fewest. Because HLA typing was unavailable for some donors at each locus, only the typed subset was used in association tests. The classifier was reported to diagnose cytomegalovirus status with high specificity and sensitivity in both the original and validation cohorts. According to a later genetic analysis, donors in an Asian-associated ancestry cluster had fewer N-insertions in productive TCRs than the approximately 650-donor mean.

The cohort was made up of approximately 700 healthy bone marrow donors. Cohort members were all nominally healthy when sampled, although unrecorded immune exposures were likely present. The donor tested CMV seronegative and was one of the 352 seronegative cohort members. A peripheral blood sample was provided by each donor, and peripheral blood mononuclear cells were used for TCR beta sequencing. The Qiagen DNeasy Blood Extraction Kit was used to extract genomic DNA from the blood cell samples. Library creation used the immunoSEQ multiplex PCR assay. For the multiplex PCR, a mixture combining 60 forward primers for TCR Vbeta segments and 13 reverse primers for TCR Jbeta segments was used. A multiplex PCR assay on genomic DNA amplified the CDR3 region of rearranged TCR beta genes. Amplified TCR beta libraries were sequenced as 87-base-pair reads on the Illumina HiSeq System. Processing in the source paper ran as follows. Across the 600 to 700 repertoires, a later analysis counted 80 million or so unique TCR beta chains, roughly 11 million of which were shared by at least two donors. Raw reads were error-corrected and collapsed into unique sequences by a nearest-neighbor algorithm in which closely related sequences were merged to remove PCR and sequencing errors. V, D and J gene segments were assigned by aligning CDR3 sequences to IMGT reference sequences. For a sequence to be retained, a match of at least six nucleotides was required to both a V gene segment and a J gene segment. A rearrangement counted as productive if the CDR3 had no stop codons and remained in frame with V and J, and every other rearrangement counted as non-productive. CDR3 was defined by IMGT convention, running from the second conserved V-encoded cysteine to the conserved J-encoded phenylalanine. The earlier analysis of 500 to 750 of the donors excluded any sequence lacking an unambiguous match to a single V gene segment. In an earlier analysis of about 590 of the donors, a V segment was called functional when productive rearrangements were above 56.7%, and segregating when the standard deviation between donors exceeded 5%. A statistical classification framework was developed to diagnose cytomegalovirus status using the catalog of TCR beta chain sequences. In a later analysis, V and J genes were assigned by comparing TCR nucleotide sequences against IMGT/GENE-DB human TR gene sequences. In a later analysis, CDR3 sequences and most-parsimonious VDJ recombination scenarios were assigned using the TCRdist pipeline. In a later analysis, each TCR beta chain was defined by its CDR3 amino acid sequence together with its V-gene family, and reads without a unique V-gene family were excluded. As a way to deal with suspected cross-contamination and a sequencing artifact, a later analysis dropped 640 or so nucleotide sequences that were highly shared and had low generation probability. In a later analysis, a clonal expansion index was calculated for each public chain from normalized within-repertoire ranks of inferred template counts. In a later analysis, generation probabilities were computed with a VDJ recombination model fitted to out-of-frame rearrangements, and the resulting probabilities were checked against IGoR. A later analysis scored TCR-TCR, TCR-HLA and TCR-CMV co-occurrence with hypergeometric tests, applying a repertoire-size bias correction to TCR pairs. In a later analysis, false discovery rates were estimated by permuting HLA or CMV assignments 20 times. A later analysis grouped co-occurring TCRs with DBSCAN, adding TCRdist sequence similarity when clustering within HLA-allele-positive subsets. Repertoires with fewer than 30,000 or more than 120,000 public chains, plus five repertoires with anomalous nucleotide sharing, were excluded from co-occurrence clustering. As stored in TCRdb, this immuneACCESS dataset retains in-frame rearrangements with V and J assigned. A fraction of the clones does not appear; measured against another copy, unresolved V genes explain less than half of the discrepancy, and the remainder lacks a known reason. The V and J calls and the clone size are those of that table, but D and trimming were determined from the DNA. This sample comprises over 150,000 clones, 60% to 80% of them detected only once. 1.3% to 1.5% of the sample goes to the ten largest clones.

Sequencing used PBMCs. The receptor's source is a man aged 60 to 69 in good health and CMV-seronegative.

The DNA is TGTGCCAGCAGCCATCAAGGCGGGGCTAACTATGGCTACACCTTC. Its translation is CASSHQGGANYGYTF. Recombination joined TRBV5-4 with TRBJ1-2; the D segment cannot be called with confidence. Looking up the germline V gene (reference sequence) yields CDR1 SGHNT and CDR2 YYREEE. V was cut back by 4 bases and J by 0 bases, leaving a gap of 13 bases between them. The CDR3 has 15 amino acids, counting the end cysteine and phenylalanine. The sequence is cut down to CDR3 DNA, 45 bases in frame from base 1.